These 21 T cell receptor beta chains were sequenced from one sample in a study of metastatic and nonmetastatic thyroid tumors. No treatment had been given to any patient before thyroid surgery. TCRdb reanalyzed the PCR reads with MiXCR. The data contain some 39,000 clones, roughly 15% of them singletons. The source material was blood. Receptor source: a female donor with papillary thyroid cancer or a benign thyroid nodule (not recorded which). Some clones in this sample may be carry-over from other donors' samples.

A few counts support this clone. The chain links TRBV20-1 to TRBJ2-1, with 10 bases aligning to TRBD2. The germline V gene has CDR1 DFQATT and CDR2 SNEGSKA (reference sequence). The CDR3 extends over 14 amino acids. With 3 bases clipped from V and 4 bases from J, the junction kept 3 bases outside the gene matches. In DNA, the CDR3 is TGCAGTGCTAGTAGGACTAGCGGTTACAATGAGCAGTTCTTC. Amino acid sequence: CSASRTSGYNEQFF.

This clone was seen ten or more times. V and J are TRBV6-6 and TRBJ1-4; 7 bases fit TRBD1. The CDR3 extends over 16 amino acids. CDR1 and CDR2 from the germline V gene are MNHNY and SVGAGI (reference sequence). The junction had 5 bases not matched to a gene; V was cut back by 0 bases and J by 4 bases. Written as DNA, the CDR3 is TGTGCCAGCAGTTACTCGCCGACAGGGTTTAATGAAAAACTGTTTTTT. It codes for CASSYSPTGFNEKLFF.

This clone was seen at least ten times. This rearrangement joins TRBV2 to TRBJ1-2; D unclear. CDR1 is SNHLY and CDR2 is FYNNEI in the germline V gene. The CDR3 has 10 amino acids. Trimming cost V 4 bases and J 6 bases, with 3 bases left between them. DNA for the CDR3: TGTGCCAGCAGTGGAGATGGCTACACCTTC. Translation: CASSGDGYTF.

V is TRBV12-3 or TRBV12-4 and J is TRBJ2-2; D gene uncertain. Trimming pared 10 bases from V and 6 bases from J, leaving 9 bases between. The CDR3 covers 11 residues. The CDR3 is CAIRVSGELFF. The CDR3 DNA sequence: TGTGCCATCCGGGTCTCCGGGGAGCTGTTTTTT.

This clone occurred many times. One end of the junction fails to match germline, which may point to a read error. This chain connects TRBV6-1 to TRBJ2-2; 7 bases match TRBD2. Germline CDR1 reads MNHNS; CDR2 reads SASEGT. This CDR3 has 15 amino acids. The chain's CDR3 is CASSDLVGGSGKLFF. In DNA, the CDR3 is TGTGCCAGCAGTGACCTAGTGGGAGGGTCCGGGAAGCTGTTTTTT.

With respect to this clone: A read error may explain this, as a much larger clone is one base away. The conserved closing phenylalanine or tryptophan is absent in this CDR3, likely reflecting a read error. The V and J genes are TRBV10-3 and TRBJ1-1; no clear D. The CDR3 consists of 16 residues. CDR1 and CDR2 (germline): ENHRY, SYGVKD. The germline V and J ends were trimmed by 0 bases and 1 base, with 12 bases remaining between them. The CDR3: CAISESSSGWNTEAFS. The CDR3, as DNA: TGTGCCATCAGTGAGTCATCGTCAGGTTGGAACACTGAAGCTTTCTCT.

This clone has ten or more counts. The sample has other DNA sequences that encode this CDR3 too. The gene calls are TRBV12-3 or TRBV12-4 and TRBJ1-2; D is unclear. V was clipped by 5 bases and J by 2 bases, with 12 bases between them. This CDR3 is 14 amino acids long. CDR3 sequence: CASSPRALNYGYTF. For the CDR3, the DNA is TGTGCCAGCAGTCCCCGGGCCCTCAACTATGGCTACACCTTC.

Judged by abundance, this clone is medium-sized. The chain employs TRBV6-1 and TRBJ1-1; D gene uncertain. Germline values: CDR1 MNHNS, CDR2 SASEGT. The CDR3 runs 11 residues. The V and J ends lost 3 bases and 3 bases respectively, with 2 bases between them. CDR3 coding DNA: TGTGCCAGCAGTGAGGACACTGAAGCTTTCTTT. Translating gives CASSEDTEAFF.

This clone has at least ten counts. The genes are TRBV29-1 and TRBJ2-3; D perhaps matches TRBD2 (7 bases). CDR3 size: 11 residues. CDR1 and CDR2 from the germline V gene are SQVTM and ANQGSEA. CDR3: CTTGGEDTQYF. In nucleotides, the CDR3 is TGCACCACGGGGGGCGAAGATACGCAGTATTTT.

This clone was seen at least ten times. The chain joins TRBV28 to TRBJ1-1; D unclear. Deletions cut 7 bases from V and 5 bases from J, with 17 bases between. The CDR3 runs 14 residues. From germline, CDR1 is MDHEN and CDR2 SYDVKM. The CDR3, as DNA: TGTGCCAGCACCCTACTTGGCGGTAGGACTGAAGCTTTCTTT. It is translated as CASTLLGGRTEAFF.

This clone was recorded at least ten times. The J gene is TRBJ2-5, the V gene TRBV3-1; no clear D gene. CDR1 and CDR2 (germline): LGHDT, YNNKEL (reference sequence). Deletions cut 1 base from V and 1 base from J, with 1 base between. CDR3 length: 12 residues. CDR3 protein: CASSQAQETQYF. CDR3 sequence (DNA): TGTGCCAGCAGCCAAGCCCAAGAGACCCAGTACTTC.

This clone has a count of ten or more. The chain is built from TRBV6-5 and TRBJ2-5; D might be TRBD2 (5 bases). The length of the CDR3 is 13 residues. Germline V lookup: CDR1 MNHEY, CDR2 SVGAGI. V was trimmed by 2 bases and J by 5 bases, leaving 9 bases between them. The CDR3 sequence: CASSYREWETQYF. CDR3 in DNA: TGTGCCAGCAGTTACAGGGAGTGGGAGACCCAGTACTTC.

This clone was seen many times. Other DNA variants within this sample encode the same CDR3. J is TRBJ2-7 and V is TRBV5-5, with TRBD2 as a possible D gene (6 bases). The CDR3 extends over 15 amino acids. The germline CDR1 and CDR2 sequences are SGHKS and YYEKEE (reference sequence). V was trimmed by 2 bases and J by 0 bases, leaving 12 bases between them. CDR3 nucleotides: TGTGCCAGCAGCTTAGAAGGCGGGGACTCCTACGAGCAGTACTTC. Translation: CASSLEGGDSYEQYF. Full variable domain (outside the CDR3, taken from reference TRBV5-5 and TRBJ2-7): DAGVTQSPTHLIKTRGQQVTLRCSPISGHKSVSWYQQVLGQGPQFIFQYYEKEERGRGNFPDRFSARQFPNYSSELNVNALLLGDSALYLCASSLEGGDSYEQYFGPGTRLTVT.

In its sample, this clone was seen many times. This sequence joins TRBV19 and TRBJ1-2, with 8 bases lining up with TRBD1. There are 19 residues in the CDR3. Trimming removed 1 base from V and 0 bases from J; junction bases left unmatched: 13. Germline-derived CDR1 and CDR2 are LNHDA and SQIVND (reference sequence). CDR3 bases: TGTGCCAGTAGTATAGGGCGCGGTGGACAGGGATTAGCTAACTATGGCTACACCTTC. Its protein product is CASSIGRGGQGLANYGYTF.

This clone was picked up a small number of times. The genes are TRBV6-4 and TRBJ1-2, with 8 bases that match TRBD1. J gave up 8 bases and V 2 bases, and 4 bases lay outside the gene matches. Germline V gives CDR1 MRHNA, CDR2 SNTAGT. The CDR3 loop spans 13 amino acids. The CDR3 bases are TGTGCCAGCAGTGACGACAGGGGCTTAGGCTACACCTTC. Translating gives CASSDDRGLGYTF.

The chain is built from TRBV3-1 and TRBJ1-1; no reliable D call. Per germline, CDR1 LGHDT and CDR2 YNNKEL (reference sequence). This CDR3 has 15 amino acids. V was shortened by 4 bases and J by 1 base, with 13 bases between the two germline ends. The CDR3 here is CASSPWTPENTEAFF. DNA of the CDR3: TGTGCCAGCAGCCCGTGGACCCCTGAGAACACTGAAGCTTTCTTT.

This clone was seen repeatedly, ten times or more. V and J are TRBV5-1 and TRBJ2-7, with 12 bases lining up with TRBD1. Germline V lookup: CDR1 SGHRS, CDR2 YFSETQ. CDR3 size: 16 residues. V dropped 3 bases and J dropped 3; count of bases not matched to a gene: 7. DNA for the CDR3: TGCGCCAGCAGCTCGGGGGGACAGGGGGCACTCTACGAGCAGTACTTC. Its protein is CASSSGGQGALYEQYF.

This clone was counted at least ten times. The chain carries TRBV2 and TRBJ1-6; tentatively, D is TRBD1 (5 bases). Germline CDR1 and CDR2: SNHLY and FYNNEI. There are 11 residues in the CDR3. V lost 6 bases to trimming and J lost 9 bases, with 6 bases between them. The CDR3 reads CASRGGSPLHF. CDR3 coding DNA: TGTGCCAGCAGGGGGGGTTCACCCCTCCACTTT. The entire variable domain, with the rest obtained from reference TRBV2 and TRBJ1-6, is as follows: EPEVTQTPSHQVTQMGQEVILRCVPISNHLYFYWYRQILGQKVEFLVSFYNNEISEKSEIFDDQFSVERPDGSNFTLKIRSTKLEDSAMYFCASRGGSPLHFGNGTRLTVT.

This clone has ten or more counts. The V and J genes are TRBV7-9 and TRBJ2-5; D is possibly TRBD1 (6 bases). The CDR3 consists of 16 residues. Per germline, CDR1 SEHNR and CDR2 FQNEAQ (reference sequence). Trimming removed 5 bases from V and 1 base from J, with 17 bases in between. The CDR3 coding sequence is TGTGCCAGCAGCCAGGGGACGGGGCGGTCCCAAGAGACCCAGTACTTC. The encoded protein is CASSQGTGRSQETQYF.

In its sample, this clone was seen many times. The J gene is TRBJ1-4, the V gene TRBV12-3 or TRBV12-4; 9 bases fit TRBD1. The CDR3 loop spans 13 amino acids. V was clipped by 5 bases and J by 13 bases; unmatched bases: 8. CDR3 bases: TGTGCCAGCAGTACAGGGGGCGAAGCGCGACTGTTTTTT. Its protein product is CASSTGGEARLFF.

This clone has at least ten counts. V usage is TRBV5-1 and J usage is TRBJ1-1; D remains unclear. CDR3 length: 15 residues. The germline CDR1 and CDR2 sequences are SGHRS and YFSETQ. V was cut by 0 bases and J by 4 bases, with 13 bases left in between. As DNA, the CDR3 is TGCGCCAGCAGCTTGGTTGCTTCGGCGCGCACTGAAGCTTTCTTT. This sequence encodes CASSLVASARTEAFF.